Following are 14 T cell receptor beta chains from one sample sequenced in a study of CXCR3-negative and CXCR3-positive naive CD8 T cells (dated by TCRdb to between 2019 and 2020). Findings and caveats that apply to the study as a whole: Compared with CXCR3-negative naive cells, CXCR3-positive naive cells had TRB CDR3s with higher hydrophobicity (lower Kidera factor 4), lower energy, and higher strength and volume indices.

TCRdb records NextSeq 550 as the sequencer. The Human TCR Profiling Kit (MiLaboratory) was used to prepare UMI-labeled 5' RACE TRB cDNA libraries. TCRdb reprocessed the reads and assigns one entry to each CDR3 protein sequence, leaving out DNA. The sample table on file contains some 150,000 distinct CDR3 sequences. Under 0.35% of the sample is held by the ten biggest clonotypes. No antigen has been assigned to these receptors. Sequencing was carried out using naive CXCR3+ CD8+ T cells from blood. Per the publication, the cell subset or site label means: CD45RO-CCR7+CD27+CD95- naive CD8+ T cells expressing CXCR3 (TNR3+). The receptors were gathered from a human donor in good health. Some clones in this sample may be carry-over from other donors' samples.

This chain connects TRBV6-5 to TRBJ2-1; TCRdb gives TRBD1 as the D gene, but with no DNA this cannot be confirmed. The CDR3 is 13 amino acids. Germline lookup yields CDR1 MNHEY and CDR2 SVGAGI. CDR3 in amino acids: CASSYPQGREQFF.

The chain recombines TRBV28 with TRBJ2-1; TCRdb returns TRBD1, unconfirmable since there is no DNA. Germline CDR1 is MDHEN and CDR2 is SYDVKM. The CDR3 runs 14 residues. This CDR3 is CASSRRDLYNEQFF.

V usage is TRBV29-1 and J usage is TRBJ2-7; there is no DNA to check the TCRdb D call of TRBD1. From germline, CDR1 is SQVTM and CDR2 ANQGSEA. There are 13 residues in the CDR3. CDR3 amino acids: CSATTGGTYEQYF.

V usage is TRBV7-9 and J usage is TRBJ2-1; without DNA, the TCRdb call of TRBD2 cannot be checked. This CDR3 region has 19 residues. Germline CDR1 and CDR2: SEHNR and FQNEAQ (reference sequence). This chain's CDR3 is CASSPPTSGGPRSYNEQFF.

V and J are TRBV2 and TRBJ1-2. The germline V gene encodes CDR1 SNHLY and CDR2 FYNNEI. The CDR3 is made up of 12 amino acids. CDR3 sequence reads: CASIGSNYGYTF.

J is TRBJ2-3 and V is TRBV6-5; TCRdb's assignment of TRBD2 cannot be checked, as there is no DNA. Germline V gene lookup returns CDR1 MNHEY and CDR2 SVGAGI. This CDR3 has 14 amino acids. The CDR3 sequence is CASGLAGVADTQYF.

V gene TRBV12-5 combines with J gene TRBJ2-1; TCRdb indicates TRBD2, and absent DNA this call remains unverified. The V gene's germline CDR1 is LGHNT and CDR2 FRNRAP. This CDR3 has 16 amino acids. This CDR3 is CASGLGTSGGYNEQFF.

The chain joins TRBV29-1 to TRBJ2-1; TCRdb picks TRBD2, but there is no DNA to check that call. The CDR3 covers 15 residues. Germline V lookup: CDR1 SQVTM, CDR2 ANQGSEA. The CDR3 protein is CSVEDLTSGRAEQFF.

CDR3 amino acids: CASSEARRRAEAFF. The rearrangement links TRBV5-1 to TRBJ1-1. This CDR3 has 14 amino acids. From germline, CDR1 is SGHRS and CDR2 YFSETQ.

The chain carries TRBV5-6 and TRBJ2-7. This CDR3 has 14 residues. Germline V gives CDR1 SGHDT, CDR2 YYEEEE. This CDR3 is CASSLGADAHEQYF.

The chain carries TRBV4-3 and TRBJ1-1; TCRdb's D call, TRBD1, is unchecked because there is no DNA. In germline, CDR1 is LGHNA, CDR2 YSLEER. This CDR3 is 18 amino acids long. CDR3: CASSQPIPDSTMNTEAFF.

The chain uses TRBV7-9 and TRBJ2-1; the TCRdb call, TRBD2, lacks DNA for checking. This CDR3 is built from 16 residues. Germline-derived CDR1 and CDR2 are SEHNR and FQNEAQ (reference sequence). The CDR3 spells CASSLGPSGKGDEQLF.

This sequence joins TRBV7-6 and TRBJ2-7; the D gene TCRdb calls, TRBD2, cannot be checked with no DNA. Looked up from germline, CDR1 is SGHVS and CDR2 is FNYEAQ. CDR3 size: 20 residues. The CDR3 sequence is CASSSSVGTNLQKSPYEQYF.

The genes are TRBV5-1 and TRBJ2-1. The length of the CDR3 is 15 residues. Germline CDR1 and CDR2: SGHRS and YFSETQ. The CDR3 protein is CASSLDSPPYNEQFF.